Here is one T cell receptor (beta chain) with its context. No antigen is known for it. No base qualities exist here, and no much larger clone lies one base off it. The data derive from a study of cytomegalovirus exposure and HLA in healthy donors (TCRdb year 2017). Regarding the study in general: An earlier analysis of 550 to 700 of the donors reported 276 Gb of sequence data and some 120 million unique TCR beta sequences from about 179 million T cells. An early release covering roughly 640 HLA-typed donors comprised roughly 300 gigabases of sequencing data and roughly 85 million unique TCR sequences. Among the roughly 400 genotyped donors, approximately 76% belonged to the genetic ancestry cluster associated with self-reported Caucasian donors. The study was designed to test whether signatures of past pathogen exposure could be identified by cataloging public T cell receptors. Using immunosequencing, the study profiled T cell repertoires from 500 to 800 subjects and related those repertoires to cytomegalovirus serostatus. Along with the approximately 650-subject first cohort, a separate validation cohort of 120 different subjects was used. To predict cytomegalovirus infection status, the study combined high-throughput TCR immunosequencing, statistical association of individual TCRs with disease status, and machine learning. To study patterns of TCR occurrence, a later analysis re-analyzed previously published TCR beta repertoires from 666 donors and added high-resolution HLA genotyping. The later analysis used no new phenotypic data to find candidate immune exposures, relying instead on TCR beta sequences and their occurrence across donors. To decide whether each TCR beta V gene segment behaved as functional or pseudogenic, an earlier analysis of 587 of the donors relied on high-throughput TCR beta sequencing. Donor age, sex, ethnicity and CMV serostatus were compiled alongside the repertoire data. In a later genetic analysis, genome-wide SNP genotypes for about 65% of the roughly 700 donors were used, and that subset was treated as a discovery cohort. All discovery cohort repertoires had been generated on a single sequencing platform. Both class I and class II loci were covered by HLA typing, at four-digit resolution. Typing coverage differed by locus: A, B, C, DRB1 and DQB1 were typed in about 629-640 donors, DQA1 in 522, DPA1 in approximately 610, and DPB1 in roughly 450. Roughly 5 DR-DQ haplotypes were handled as single units for association and clustering, since linkage in the cohort was strong. Among some 410 genotyped donors of the cohort, an average of roughly 230,000 unique TCR beta nucleotide sequences was sequenced per donor, of which 15% to 20% were non-productive.

Taken from cysteine to phenylalanine, the CDR3 has 15 residues. Of the read, only the CDR3 DNA is kept; its 45 bases are in frame from base 1. Between the V and J ends, shortened by 3 bases and 1 base respectively, the junction contains 12 bases. CDR1 and CDR2 are read off the germline V gene (reference sequence) as SEHNR and FQNEAQ. The cohort consisted of 650 to 850 healthy bone marrow donors. At the time of sampling, all cohort members were nominally healthy, though unrecorded immune exposures were likely present. The donor tested CMV seronegative, placing the donor among the 350 or so seronegative members of the cohort. A peripheral blood sample was collected from each donor, and TCR beta sequencing was performed on peripheral blood mononuclear cells. Genomic DNA extraction from the blood cell samples was performed with the Qiagen DNeasy Blood Extraction Kit. Broad study findings and their caveats: In vitro tests confirmed that a few of the cytomegalovirus-associated TCR beta chains recognize cytomegalovirus antigens. In a later analysis, HLA-associated TCR beta chains were found to be more clonally expanded and to have lower generation probabilities than equally common non-associated chains. Most TCR sequences were seen in very few donors, while some public TCRs were found in many individuals. Because HLA typing was unavailable for some donors at each locus, only the typed subset was used in association tests. Over 15 rarely observed V segments, including chromosome 9 orphons, were excluded from the earlier analysis of just under 600 of the donors because counts were too low. Specific HLA alleles were associated with about 17,000 TCR beta sequences at a false discovery rate of 0.05 in a later analysis. CMV serostatus was the only immune exposure information available for the cohort. A cluster of highly shared sequence variants was judged likely to be a technical artifact of the sequencing pipeline. Sequencing depth was assumed to be roughly uniform across donors in the presence/absence analyses, though that assumption may not hold. Strong co-occurrence of HLA alleles, especially DR and DQ, made assigning TCR associations to individual alleles difficult. According to the authors, the approach could potentially be generalized to other disease states and immunological phenotypes. Linkage disequilibrium might explain the correlated functional status among segregating V segments, but an unknown experimental factor could not be excluded. The study listed approximately 160 TCR beta chains as associated with cytomegalovirus. Because the 87-base-pair reads could not distinguish some IMGT-functional V segments, including TRBV6-2 and TRBV6-3, those segments were excluded. A later analysis found that TCR association rates varied across HLA loci, with DRB1 alleles showing the most associated TCRs and HLA-C alleles the fewest. Compared with the approximately 670-donor mean, donors in an Asian-associated ancestry cluster had fewer N-insertions in productive TCRs, according to a later genetic analysis. An association between a missense DCLRE1C variant and V-gene and J-gene trimming of TCR beta chains was found in a later genetic analysis and replicated in an independent cohort. Only TCR beta chains were sequenced in this cohort, and the absence of alpha or paired-chain data limited detectable features. Several of the top co-occurrence clusters appeared to be linked to parvovirus B19, influenza, CMV and Epstein-Barr virus, according to a later analysis. In an earlier analysis of some 540 of the donors, most TCR beta V segments appeared in productive rearrangements about 87% or about 30% of the time, broadly matching IMGT annotations. Cytomegalovirus status was reported to be diagnosed by the classifier with high specificity and sensitivity in both the original and validation cohorts. According to a later analysis, most CMV-associated TCR beta chains appeared to be HLA-restricted, and the HLA associations seemed to be driven largely by CMV exposure. A further reported finding was that TCR beta sequences accurately predicted the HLA-A and HLA-B alleles for most subjects in the first cohort.

Library construction relied on the immunoSEQ multiplex PCR assay. For the multiplex PCR, a mixture combining 60 forward primers for TCR Vbeta segments and 13 reverse primers for TCR Jbeta segments was used. Amplification of the CDR3 region of rearranged TCR beta genes was performed with a multiplex PCR assay on genomic DNA. The amplified TCR beta libraries were sequenced on the Illumina HiSeq System as 87-base-pair reads. Turning to the authors' computational methods: In a later analysis, tens of millions of unique TCR beta chains were counted across the 690 or so repertoires, and roughly 11 million of these chains were shared by at least two donors. Raw reads were error-corrected and collapsed into unique sequences by a nearest-neighbor algorithm in which closely related sequences were merged to remove PCR and sequencing errors. CDR3 sequences were aligned to IMGT reference sequences to assign V, D and J gene segments. For a sequence to be retained, a match of at least six nucleotides was required to both a V gene segment and a J gene segment. A rearrangement counted as productive if the CDR3 had no stop codons and remained in frame with V and J, and every other rearrangement counted as non-productive. CDR3 was defined by IMGT convention, running from the second conserved V-encoded cysteine to the conserved J-encoded phenylalanine. Sequences without an unambiguous match to a single V gene segment were excluded from the earlier analysis of about 600 of the donors. An earlier analysis of several hundred of the donors classified V segments as functional when productive rearrangements were above 56.7% and as segregating when the standard deviation between donors was above 5%. A statistical classification framework was built to diagnose cytomegalovirus status from the catalog of TCR beta chain sequences. V and J gene assignment, in a later analysis, came from comparing TCR nucleotide sequences with IMGT/GENE-DB human TR gene sequences. In a later analysis, CDR3 sequences and most-parsimonious VDJ recombination scenarios were assigned using the TCRdist pipeline. In a later analysis, every TCR beta chain was defined by the combination of its CDR3 amino acid sequence and its V-gene family, and reads without a unique V-gene family were dropped. A later analysis removed 592 highly shared, low-generation-probability nucleotide sequences to deal with suspected cross-contamination and a sequencing artifact. For each public chain, a later analysis derived a clonal expansion index from normalized ranks of inferred template counts within each repertoire. In a later analysis, generation probabilities were computed using a VDJ recombination model fitted to out-of-frame rearrangements, and the results were checked against IGoR. Hypergeometric tests were used in a later analysis to score TCR-TCR, TCR-HLA and TCR-CMV co-occurrence, with a repertoire-size bias correction applied to the TCR pairs. In a later analysis, false discovery rates were estimated by permuting HLA or CMV assignments 20 times. In a later analysis, co-occurring TCRs were grouped using DBSCAN, and TCRdist sequence similarity was added for clustering within HLA-allele-positive subsets. Co-occurrence clustering excluded repertoires with fewer than 30,000 or more than 120,000 public chains, plus five with anomalous nucleotide sharing. TCRdb holds this immuneACCESS table with in-frame rearrangements only. Some clones are missing; in checked studies, unresolved V genes explain under half, and the rest has no known cause. The V and J calls and clone size come from that table; D and trimming were worked out from the DNA. The table for this sample lists around 130,000 clones; roughly three quarters of them were counted only once. The ten largest clones take up roughly 1.5% of the sample.

The TCR originated in a woman under 30 in good health and CMV-seronegative. The chain couples TRBV7-9 to TRBJ1-1; the D gene is not confidently resolved. Sequences were obtained from PBMCs. CDR3 loop: CASSLRGGKNTEAFF. The nucleotides read TGTGCCAGCAGCTTGCGTGGAGGGAAGAACACTGAAGCTTTCTTT.